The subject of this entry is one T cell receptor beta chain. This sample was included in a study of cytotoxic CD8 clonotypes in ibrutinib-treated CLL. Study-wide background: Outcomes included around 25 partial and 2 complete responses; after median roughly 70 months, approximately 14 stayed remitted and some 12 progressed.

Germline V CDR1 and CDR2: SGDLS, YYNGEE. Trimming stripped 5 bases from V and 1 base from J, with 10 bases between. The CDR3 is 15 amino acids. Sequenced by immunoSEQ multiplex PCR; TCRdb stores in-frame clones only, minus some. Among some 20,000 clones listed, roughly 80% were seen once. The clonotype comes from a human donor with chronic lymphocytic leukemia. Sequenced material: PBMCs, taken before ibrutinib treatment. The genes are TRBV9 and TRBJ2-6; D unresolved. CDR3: CASRASESGANVLTF. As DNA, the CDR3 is TGTGCCAGCAGGGCCAGTGAGTCTGGGGCCAACGTCCTGACTTTC.